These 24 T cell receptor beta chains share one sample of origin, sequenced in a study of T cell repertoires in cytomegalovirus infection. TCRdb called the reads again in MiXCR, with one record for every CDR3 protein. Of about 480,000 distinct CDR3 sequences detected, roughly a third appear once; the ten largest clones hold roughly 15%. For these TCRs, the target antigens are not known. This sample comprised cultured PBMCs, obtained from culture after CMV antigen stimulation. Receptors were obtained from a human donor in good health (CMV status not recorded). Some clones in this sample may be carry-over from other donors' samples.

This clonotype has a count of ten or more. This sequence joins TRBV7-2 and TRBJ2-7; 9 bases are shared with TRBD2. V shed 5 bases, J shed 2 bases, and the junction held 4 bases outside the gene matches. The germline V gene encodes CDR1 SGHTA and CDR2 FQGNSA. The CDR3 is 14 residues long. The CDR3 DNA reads TGTGCCAGCAGCGCGACTAGCGGAACCTACGAGCAGTACTTC. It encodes CASSATSGTYEQYF.

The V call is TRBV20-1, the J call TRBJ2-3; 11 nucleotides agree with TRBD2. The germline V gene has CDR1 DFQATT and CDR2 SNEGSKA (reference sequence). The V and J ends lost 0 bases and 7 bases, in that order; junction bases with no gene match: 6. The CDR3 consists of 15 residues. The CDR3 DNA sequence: TGCAGTGCTAGAGATACTAGCGGGAGCCGGAATACGCAGTATTTT. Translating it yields CSARDTSGSRNTQYF.

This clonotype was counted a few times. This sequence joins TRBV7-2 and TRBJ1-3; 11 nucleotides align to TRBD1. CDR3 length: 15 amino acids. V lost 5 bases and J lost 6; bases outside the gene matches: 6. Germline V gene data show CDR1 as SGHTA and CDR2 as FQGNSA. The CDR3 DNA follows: TGTGCCAGCAGCCTCCGGGACAGGGGGGAAAACACCATATATTTT. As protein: CASSLRDRGENTIYF. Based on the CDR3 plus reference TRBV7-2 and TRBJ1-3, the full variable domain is GAGVSQSPSNKVTEKGKDVELRCDPISGHTALYWYRQSLGQGLEFLIYFQGNSAPDKSGLPSDRFSAERTGGSVSTLTIQRTQQEDSAVYLCASSLRDRGENTIYFGEGSWLTVV.

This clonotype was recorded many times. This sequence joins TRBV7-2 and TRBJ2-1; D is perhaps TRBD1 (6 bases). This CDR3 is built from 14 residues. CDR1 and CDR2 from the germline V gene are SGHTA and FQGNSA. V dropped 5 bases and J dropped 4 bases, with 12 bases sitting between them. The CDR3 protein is CASSPGQRYNEQFF. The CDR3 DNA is TGTGCCAGCAGCCCGGGACAACGATACAATGAGCAGTTCTTC.

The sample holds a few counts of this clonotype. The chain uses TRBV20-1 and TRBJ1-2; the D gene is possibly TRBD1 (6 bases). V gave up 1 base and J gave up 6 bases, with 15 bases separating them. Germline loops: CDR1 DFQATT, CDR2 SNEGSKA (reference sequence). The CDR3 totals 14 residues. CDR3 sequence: CSARASRTEDGYTF. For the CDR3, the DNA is TGCAGTGCTAGAGCATCTAGGACAGAAGATGGCTACACCTTC.

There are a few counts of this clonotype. The CDR3 region is CASSYGTDEQYV. CDR3 DNA sequence: TGTGCCAGCAGTTACGGGACAGACGAGCAGTACGTC. The J gene is TRBJ2-7, the V gene TRBV6-5; 7 bases fit TRBD1. The CDR3 is 12 amino acids. J lost 5 bases, V lost 2 bases, and 0 bases had no gene match. Germline V lookup: CDR1 MNHEY, CDR2 SVGAGI.

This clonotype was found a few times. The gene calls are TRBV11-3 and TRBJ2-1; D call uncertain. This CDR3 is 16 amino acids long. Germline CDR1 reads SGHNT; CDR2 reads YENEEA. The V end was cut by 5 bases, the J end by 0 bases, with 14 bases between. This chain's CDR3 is CASSPRLTSSYNEQFF. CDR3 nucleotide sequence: TGTGCCAGCAGCCCGCGACTGACCAGCTCCTACAATGAGCAGTTCTTC. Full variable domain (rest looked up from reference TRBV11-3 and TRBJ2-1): EAGVVQSPRYKIIEKKQPVAFWCNPISGHNTLYWYLQNLGQGPELLIRYENEEAVDDSQLPKDRFSAERLKGVDSTLKIQPAELGDSAVYLCASSPRLTSSYNEQFFGPGTRLTVL.

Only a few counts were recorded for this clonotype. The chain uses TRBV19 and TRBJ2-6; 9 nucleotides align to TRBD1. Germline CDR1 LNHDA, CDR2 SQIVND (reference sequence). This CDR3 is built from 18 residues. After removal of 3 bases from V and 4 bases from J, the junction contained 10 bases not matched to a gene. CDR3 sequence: CASSIGGQGSPGANVLTF. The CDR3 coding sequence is TGTGCCAGTAGTATTGGAGGACAGGGGTCCCCCGGGGCCAACGTCCTGACTTTC.

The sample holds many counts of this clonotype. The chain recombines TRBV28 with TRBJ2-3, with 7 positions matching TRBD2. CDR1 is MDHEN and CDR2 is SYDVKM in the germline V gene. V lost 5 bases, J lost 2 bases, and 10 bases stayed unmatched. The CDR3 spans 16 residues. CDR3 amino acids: CASSLPGLSNTDTQYF. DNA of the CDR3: TGTGCCAGCAGTCTGCCGGGACTAAGTAACACAGATACGCAGTATTTT.

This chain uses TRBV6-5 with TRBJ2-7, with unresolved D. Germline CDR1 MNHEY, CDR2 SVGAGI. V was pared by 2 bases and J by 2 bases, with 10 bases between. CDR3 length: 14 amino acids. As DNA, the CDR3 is TGTGCCAGCAGTTACCAGACCGAAACCTACGAGCAGTACGTC. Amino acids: CASSYQTETYEQYV.

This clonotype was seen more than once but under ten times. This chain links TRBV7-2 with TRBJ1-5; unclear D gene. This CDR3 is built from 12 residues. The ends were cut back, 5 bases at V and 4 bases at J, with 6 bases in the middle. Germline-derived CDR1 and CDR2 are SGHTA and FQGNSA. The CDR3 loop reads CASSQRNQPQHF. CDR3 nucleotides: TGTGCCAGCAGCCAAAGGAATCAGCCCCAGCATTTT.

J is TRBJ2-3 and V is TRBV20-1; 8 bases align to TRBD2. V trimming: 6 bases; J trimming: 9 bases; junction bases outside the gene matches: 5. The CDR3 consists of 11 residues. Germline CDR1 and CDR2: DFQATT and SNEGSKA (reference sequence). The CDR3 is CSAPSSGTQYF. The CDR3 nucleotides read TGCAGTGCCCCTTCTAGCGGGACGCAGTATTTT.

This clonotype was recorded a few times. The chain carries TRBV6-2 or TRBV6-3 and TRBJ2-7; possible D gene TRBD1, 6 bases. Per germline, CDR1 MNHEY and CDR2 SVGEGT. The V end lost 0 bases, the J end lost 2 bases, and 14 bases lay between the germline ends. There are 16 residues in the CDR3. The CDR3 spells CASSYSSGQRTYEQYF. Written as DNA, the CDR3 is TGTGCCAGCAGTTACTCGAGTGGACAGAGAACCTACGAGCAGTACTTC.

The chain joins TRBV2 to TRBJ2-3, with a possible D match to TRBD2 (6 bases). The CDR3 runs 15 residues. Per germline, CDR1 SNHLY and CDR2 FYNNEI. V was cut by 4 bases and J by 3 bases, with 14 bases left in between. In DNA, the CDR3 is TGTGCCAGCAGTGTCGGCCAGGGAGGTACAGATACGCAGTATTTT. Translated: CASSVGQGGTDTQYF.

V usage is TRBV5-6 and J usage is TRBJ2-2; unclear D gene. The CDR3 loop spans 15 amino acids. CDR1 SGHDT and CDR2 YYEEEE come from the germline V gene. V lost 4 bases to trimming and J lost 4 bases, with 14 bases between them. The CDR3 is CASSGSGSATGELFF. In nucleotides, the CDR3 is TGTGCCAGCAGCGGTAGTGGGTCTGCCACCGGGGAGCTGTTTTTT.

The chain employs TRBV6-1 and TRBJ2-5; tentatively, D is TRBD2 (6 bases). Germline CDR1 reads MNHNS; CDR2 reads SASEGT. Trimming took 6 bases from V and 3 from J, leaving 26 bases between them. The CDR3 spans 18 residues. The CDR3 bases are TGTGCCAGCAGCCACCTTACGGTCAGTAGGGTAGCGGAAGAGACCCAGTACTTC. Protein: CASSHLTVSRVAEETQYF.

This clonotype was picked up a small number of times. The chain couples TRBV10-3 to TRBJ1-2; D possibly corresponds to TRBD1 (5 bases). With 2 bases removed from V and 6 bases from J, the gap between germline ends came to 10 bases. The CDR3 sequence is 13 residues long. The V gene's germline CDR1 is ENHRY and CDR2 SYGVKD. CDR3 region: CAISENGGDGYTF. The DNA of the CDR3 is TGTGCCATCAGTGAGAATGGGGGAGATGGCTACACCTTC.

CDR3 nucleotides: TGTGCCAGCAGCTTGAACAGGGGGTCTAATGGAAACACCATATATTTT. Encoded protein: CASSLNRGSNGNTIYF. This sequence joins TRBV5-4 and TRBJ1-3; 8 bases fit TRBD1. This CDR3 has 16 residues. From germline, CDR1 is SGHNT and CDR2 YYREEE (reference sequence). With V trimmed by 1 base and J by 3 bases, 6 bases remained unmatched.

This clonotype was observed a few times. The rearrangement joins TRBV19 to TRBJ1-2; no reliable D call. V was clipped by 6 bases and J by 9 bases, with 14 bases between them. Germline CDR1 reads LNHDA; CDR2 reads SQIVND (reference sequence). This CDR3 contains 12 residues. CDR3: CASRQENDRYTF. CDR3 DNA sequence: TGTGCCAGTAGGCAGGAGAATGATCGCTACACCTTC.

CDR3 amino acids: CASSLPASRETQYF. The CDR3 DNA is TGTGCCAGCAGCTTACCAGCGTCGAGAGAGACCCAGTACTTC. The chain employs TRBV11-2 and TRBJ2-5; D call uncertain. Germline V gene sequence: CDR1 SGHAT, CDR2 FQNNGV. V lost 2 bases, J lost 4 bases, and 11 bases lay in between. This CDR3 is built from 14 residues.

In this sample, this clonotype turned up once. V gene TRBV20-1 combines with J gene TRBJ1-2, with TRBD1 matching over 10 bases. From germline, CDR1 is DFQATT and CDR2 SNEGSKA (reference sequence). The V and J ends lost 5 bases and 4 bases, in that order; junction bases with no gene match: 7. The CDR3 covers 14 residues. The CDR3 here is CSAFTGTGAYGYTF. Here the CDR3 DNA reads TGCAGTGCTTTTACCGGGACAGGGGCCTATGGCTACACCTTC.

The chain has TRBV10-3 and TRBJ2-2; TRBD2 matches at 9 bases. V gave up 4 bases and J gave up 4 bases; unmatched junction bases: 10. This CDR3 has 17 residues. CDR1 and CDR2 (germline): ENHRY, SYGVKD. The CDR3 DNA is TGTGCCATCAGTGGCCTTAGCGGGAGTCGTGGCACCGGGGAGCTGTTTTTT. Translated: CAISGLSGSRGTGELFF.

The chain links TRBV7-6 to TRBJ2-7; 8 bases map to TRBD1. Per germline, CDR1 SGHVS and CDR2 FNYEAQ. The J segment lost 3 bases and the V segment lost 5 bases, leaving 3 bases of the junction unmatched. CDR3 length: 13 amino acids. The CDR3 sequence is CASSTDRDYEQYF. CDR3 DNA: TGTGCCAGCAGCACGGACAGGGACTACGAGCAGTACTTC.

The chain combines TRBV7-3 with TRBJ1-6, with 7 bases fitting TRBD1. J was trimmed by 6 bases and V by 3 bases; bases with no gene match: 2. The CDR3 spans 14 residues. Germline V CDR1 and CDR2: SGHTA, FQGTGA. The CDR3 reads CASSFRDSNSPLHF. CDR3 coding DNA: TGTGCCAGCAGCTTTAGGGACAGTAATTCACCCCTCCACTTT.